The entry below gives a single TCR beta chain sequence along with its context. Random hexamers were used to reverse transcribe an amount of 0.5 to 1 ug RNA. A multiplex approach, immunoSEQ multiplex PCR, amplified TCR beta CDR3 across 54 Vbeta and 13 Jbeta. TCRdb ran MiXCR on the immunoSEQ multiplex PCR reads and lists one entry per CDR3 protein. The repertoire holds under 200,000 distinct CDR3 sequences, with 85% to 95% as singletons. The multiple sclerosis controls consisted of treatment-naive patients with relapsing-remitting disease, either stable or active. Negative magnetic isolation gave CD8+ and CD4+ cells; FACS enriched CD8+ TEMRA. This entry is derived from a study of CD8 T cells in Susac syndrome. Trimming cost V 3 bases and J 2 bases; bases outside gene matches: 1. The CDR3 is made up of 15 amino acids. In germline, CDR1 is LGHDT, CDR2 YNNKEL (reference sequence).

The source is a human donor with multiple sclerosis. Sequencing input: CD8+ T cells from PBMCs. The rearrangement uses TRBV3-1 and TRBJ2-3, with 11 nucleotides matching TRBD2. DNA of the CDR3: TGTGCCAGCAGCCAGGGACTAGCGGTCACAGATACGCAGTATTTT. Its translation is CASSQGLAVTDTQYF.